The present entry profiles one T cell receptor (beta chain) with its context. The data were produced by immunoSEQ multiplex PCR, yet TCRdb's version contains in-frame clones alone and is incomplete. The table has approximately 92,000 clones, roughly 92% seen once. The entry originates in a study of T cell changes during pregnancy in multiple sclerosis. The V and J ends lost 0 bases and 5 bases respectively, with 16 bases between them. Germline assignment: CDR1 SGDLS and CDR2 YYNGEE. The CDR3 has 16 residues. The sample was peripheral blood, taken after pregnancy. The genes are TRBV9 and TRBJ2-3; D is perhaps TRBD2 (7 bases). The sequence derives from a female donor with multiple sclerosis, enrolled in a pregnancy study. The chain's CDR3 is CASSVGTAGAQDTQYF. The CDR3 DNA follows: TGTGCCAGCAGCGTAGGAACGGCGGGGGCCCAAGATACGCAGTATTTT.